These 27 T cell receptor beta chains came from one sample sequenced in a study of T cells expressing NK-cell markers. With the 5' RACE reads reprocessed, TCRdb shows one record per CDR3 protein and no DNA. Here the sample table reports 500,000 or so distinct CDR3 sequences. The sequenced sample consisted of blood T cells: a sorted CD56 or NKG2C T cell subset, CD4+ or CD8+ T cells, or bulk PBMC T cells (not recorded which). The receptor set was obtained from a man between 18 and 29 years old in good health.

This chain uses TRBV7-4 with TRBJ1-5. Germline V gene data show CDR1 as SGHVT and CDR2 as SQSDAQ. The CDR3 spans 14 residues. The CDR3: CASSFEIGNQPQHF.

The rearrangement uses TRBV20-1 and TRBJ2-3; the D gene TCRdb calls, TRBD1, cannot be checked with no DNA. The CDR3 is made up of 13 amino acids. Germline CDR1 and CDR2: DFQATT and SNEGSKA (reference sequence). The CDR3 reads CSASRHGGDTQYF.

CDR3 in amino acids: CASSSSRTAITGELFF. The chain employs TRBV5-5 and TRBJ2-2; with no DNA, the TCRdb D assignment of TRBD1 cannot be verified. Germline CDR1 is SGHKS and CDR2 is YYEKEE (reference sequence). The CDR3 covers 16 residues.

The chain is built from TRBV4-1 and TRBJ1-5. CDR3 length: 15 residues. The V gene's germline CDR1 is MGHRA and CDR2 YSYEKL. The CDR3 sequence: CASSQQDGPGQPQHF.

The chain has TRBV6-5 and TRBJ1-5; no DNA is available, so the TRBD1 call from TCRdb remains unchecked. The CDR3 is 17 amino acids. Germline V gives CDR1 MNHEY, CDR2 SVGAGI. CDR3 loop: CASSYSGQQNSNQPQHF.

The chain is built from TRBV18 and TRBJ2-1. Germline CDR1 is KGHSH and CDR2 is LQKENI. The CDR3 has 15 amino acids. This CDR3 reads CASTIRQSSYNEQFF.

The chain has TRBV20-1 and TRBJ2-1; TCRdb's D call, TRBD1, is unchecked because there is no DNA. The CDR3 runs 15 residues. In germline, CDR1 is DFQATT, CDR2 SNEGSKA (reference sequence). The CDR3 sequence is CSASFAGTGFREQFF.

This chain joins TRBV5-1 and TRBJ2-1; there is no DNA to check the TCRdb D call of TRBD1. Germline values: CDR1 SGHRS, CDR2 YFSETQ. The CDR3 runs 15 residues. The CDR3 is CASSLAVTGENEQFF.

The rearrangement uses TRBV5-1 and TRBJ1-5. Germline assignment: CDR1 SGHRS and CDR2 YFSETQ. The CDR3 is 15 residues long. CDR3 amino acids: CASSLLPNSNQPQHF.

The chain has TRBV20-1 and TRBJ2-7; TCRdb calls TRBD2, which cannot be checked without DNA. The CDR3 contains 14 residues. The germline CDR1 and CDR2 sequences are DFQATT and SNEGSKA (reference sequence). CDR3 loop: CSAIRSTSGGEQYF.

This CDR3 reads CASSSQDYTSYNEQFF. This chain links TRBV12-3 or TRBV12-4 with TRBJ2-1; the TCRdb D gene call, TRBD2, has no DNA to confirm it. This CDR3 is built from 16 residues.

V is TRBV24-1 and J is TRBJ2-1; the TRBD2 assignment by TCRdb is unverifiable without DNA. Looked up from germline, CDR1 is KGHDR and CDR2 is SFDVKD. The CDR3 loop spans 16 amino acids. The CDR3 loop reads CATSEITSEGYNEQFF.

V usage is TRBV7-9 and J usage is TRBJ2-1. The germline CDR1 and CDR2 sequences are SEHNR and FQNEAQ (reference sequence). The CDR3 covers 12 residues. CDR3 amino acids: CASSLGPGEQFF.

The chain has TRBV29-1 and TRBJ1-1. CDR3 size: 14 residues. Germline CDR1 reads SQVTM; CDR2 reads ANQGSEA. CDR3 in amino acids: CSVQRVQFHTEAFF. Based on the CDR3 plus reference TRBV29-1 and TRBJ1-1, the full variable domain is SAVISQKPSRDICQRGTSLTIQCQVDSQVTMMFWYRQQPGQSLTLIATANQGSEATYESGFVIDKFPISRPNLTFSTLTVSNMSPEDSSIYLCSVQRVQFHTEAFFGQGTRLTVV.

The CDR3 sequence is CASSFEGGDTEAFF. The chain uses TRBV7-8 and TRBJ1-1. This CDR3 comprises 14 residues. Germline CDR1 is SGHVS and CDR2 is FQNEAQ.

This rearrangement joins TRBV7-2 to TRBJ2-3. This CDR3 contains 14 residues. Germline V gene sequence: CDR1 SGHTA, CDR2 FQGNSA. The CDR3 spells CASSFNQGPDTQYF.

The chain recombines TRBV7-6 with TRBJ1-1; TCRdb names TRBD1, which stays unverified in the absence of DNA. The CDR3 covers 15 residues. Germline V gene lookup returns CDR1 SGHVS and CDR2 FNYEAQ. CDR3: CASSESMGRGTEAFF.

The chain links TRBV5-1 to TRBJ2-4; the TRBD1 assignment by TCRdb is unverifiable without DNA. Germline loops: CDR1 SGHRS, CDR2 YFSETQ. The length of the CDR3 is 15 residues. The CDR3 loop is CASSLDLRTGDIQYF.

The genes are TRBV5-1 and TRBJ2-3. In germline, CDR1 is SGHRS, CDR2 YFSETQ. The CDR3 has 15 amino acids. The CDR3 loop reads CASSLGFSSADTQYF.

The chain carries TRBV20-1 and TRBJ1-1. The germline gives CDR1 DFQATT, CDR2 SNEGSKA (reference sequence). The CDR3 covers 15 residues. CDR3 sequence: CSARDVLVGYTEAFF.

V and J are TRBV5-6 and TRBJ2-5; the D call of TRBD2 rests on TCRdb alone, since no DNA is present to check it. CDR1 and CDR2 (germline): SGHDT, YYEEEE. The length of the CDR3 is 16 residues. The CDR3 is CASSFLAGVSLETQYF.

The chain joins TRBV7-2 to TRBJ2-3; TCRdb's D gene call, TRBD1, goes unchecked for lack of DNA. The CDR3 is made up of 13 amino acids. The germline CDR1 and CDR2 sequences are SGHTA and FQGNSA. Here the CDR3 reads CASDRGATDTQYF.

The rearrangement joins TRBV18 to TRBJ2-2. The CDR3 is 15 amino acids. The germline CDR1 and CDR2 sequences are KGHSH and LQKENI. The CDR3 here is CASSPPGPDTGELFF.

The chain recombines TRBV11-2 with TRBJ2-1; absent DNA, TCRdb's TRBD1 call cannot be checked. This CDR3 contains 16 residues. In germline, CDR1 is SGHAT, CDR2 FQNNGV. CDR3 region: CASSLTLGTAGNEQFF. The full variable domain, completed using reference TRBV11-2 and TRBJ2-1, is EAGVAQSPRYKIIEKRQSVAFWCNPISGHATLYWYQQILGQGPKLLIQFQNNGVVDDSQLPKDRFSAERLKGVDSTLKIQPAKLEDSAVYLCASSLTLGTAGNEQFFGPGTRLTVL.

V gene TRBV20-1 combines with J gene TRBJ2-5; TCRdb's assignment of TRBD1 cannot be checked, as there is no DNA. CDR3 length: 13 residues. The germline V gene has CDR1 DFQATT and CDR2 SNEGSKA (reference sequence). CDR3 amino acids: CSARTGQQETQYF.

CDR3 loop: CSAQMGNTIYF. The rearrangement links TRBV20-1 to TRBJ1-3. The CDR3 runs 11 residues. Looked up from germline, CDR1 is DFQATT and CDR2 is SNEGSKA (reference sequence).

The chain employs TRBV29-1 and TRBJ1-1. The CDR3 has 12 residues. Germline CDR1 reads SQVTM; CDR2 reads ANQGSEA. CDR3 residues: CSAERSGTEAFF.